This TCR beta chain came from a study of OX40 agonist ivuxolimab in advanced cancers. Study details: Ivuxolimab doses were 0.01, 0.1, 0.3, 1.5, 3 or 10 mg/kg every 2 weeks. Study outcomes and limitations: Both blood CD4+ and CD8+ T cells showed clonal growth by week 6 at 0.1 to 3.0 mg/kg. Compared with CD4+, CD8+ T cells on average had more expanded clones. Patients who responded partially at 0.1-3.0 mg/kg showed clonal expansion ranking among the lowest.

This CDR3 is built from 17 residues. The V end lost 4 bases, the J end lost 5 bases, and 19 bases lay between the germline ends. CDR1 SGDLS and CDR2 YYNGEE come from the germline V gene. By share, this clone counts as medium-sized (0.01 to 0.1%). Its antigen is not known. This table comes from immunoSEQ multiplex PCR, and its TCRdb copy is limited to in-frame clones, with some not included. There are roughly 25,000 clones in the sample; roughly 80% occur only once, and 11% to 15% lies in the top ten. The gene calls are TRBV9 and TRBJ1-6, with D hard to call. Sequences were derived from CD4+ or CD8+ T cells sorted from blood, sampled in a trial of the OX40 agonist ivuxolimab. The sequence was collected from an adult with an advanced solid tumor such as melanoma, head and neck, liver or kidney cancer. Here the CDR3 DNA reads TGTGCCAGCAGCTTTAGGACCGCGTCTGTTAATAATTCACCCCTCCACTTT. This translates into CASSFRTASVNNSPLHF.